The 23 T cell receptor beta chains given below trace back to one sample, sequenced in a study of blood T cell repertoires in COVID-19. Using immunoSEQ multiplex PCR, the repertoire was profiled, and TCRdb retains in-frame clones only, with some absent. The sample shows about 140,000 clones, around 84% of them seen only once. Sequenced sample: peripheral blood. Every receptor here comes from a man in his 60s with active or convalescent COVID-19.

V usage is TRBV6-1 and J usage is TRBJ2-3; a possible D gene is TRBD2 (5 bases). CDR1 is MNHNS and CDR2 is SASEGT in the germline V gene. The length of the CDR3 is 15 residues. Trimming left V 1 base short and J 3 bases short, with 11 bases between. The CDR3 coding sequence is TGTGCCAGCAGTGAAGTGGGGTGGGAGACAGATACGCAGTATTTT. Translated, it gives CASSEVGWETDTQYF.

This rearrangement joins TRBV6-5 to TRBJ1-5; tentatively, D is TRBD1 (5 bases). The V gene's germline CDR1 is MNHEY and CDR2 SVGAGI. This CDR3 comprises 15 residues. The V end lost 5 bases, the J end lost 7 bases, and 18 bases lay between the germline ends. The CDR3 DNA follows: TGTGCCAGCAGTCCTGATATTACAGGTTACCAGCCCCAGCATTTT. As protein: CASSPDITGYQPQHF.

CDR3 sequence: CASSWGHPNYGYTF. For the CDR3, the DNA is TGTGCCAGCAGCTGGGGACATCCTAACTATGGCTACACCTTC. The rearrangement uses TRBV3-1 (or the pseudogene TRBV3-2) and TRBJ1-2; D perhaps matches TRBD1 (6 bases). Trimming removed 5 bases at V and 0 bases at J, with 10 bases between. The CDR3 is 14 amino acids. The germline V gene encodes CDR1 LGHDT and CDR2 YNNKEL (reference sequence).

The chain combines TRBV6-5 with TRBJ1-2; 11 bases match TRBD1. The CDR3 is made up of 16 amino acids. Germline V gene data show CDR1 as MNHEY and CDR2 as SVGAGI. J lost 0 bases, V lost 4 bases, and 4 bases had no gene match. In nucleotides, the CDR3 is TGTGCCAGCAGTTCACGGGACAGGGGGTCTAACTATGGCTACACCTTC. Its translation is CASSSRDRGSNYGYTF.

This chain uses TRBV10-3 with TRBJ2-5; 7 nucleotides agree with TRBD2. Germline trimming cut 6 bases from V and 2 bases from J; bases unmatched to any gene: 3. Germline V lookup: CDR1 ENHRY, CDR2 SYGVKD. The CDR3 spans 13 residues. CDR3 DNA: TGTGCCATCAGCGGACTAGATCAAGAGACCCAGTACTTC. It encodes CAISGLDQETQYF.

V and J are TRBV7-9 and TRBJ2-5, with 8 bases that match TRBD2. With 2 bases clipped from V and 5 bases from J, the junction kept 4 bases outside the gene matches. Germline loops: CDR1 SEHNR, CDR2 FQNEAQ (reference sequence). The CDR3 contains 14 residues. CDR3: CASSLPGGGETQYF. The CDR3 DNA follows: TGTGCCAGCAGCTTACCGGGAGGGGGTGAGACCCAGTACTTC.

The CDR3 is CASSQDWAGNTEAFF. The CDR3 DNA reads as TGCGCCAGCAGCCAAGATTGGGCAGGAAACACTGAAGCTTTCTTT. V is TRBV4-3 and J is TRBJ1-1; D remains ambiguous. The germline V and J ends were trimmed by 0 bases and 2 bases, with 10 bases remaining between them. The germline V gene encodes CDR1 LGHNA and CDR2 YSLEER. This CDR3 has 15 residues.

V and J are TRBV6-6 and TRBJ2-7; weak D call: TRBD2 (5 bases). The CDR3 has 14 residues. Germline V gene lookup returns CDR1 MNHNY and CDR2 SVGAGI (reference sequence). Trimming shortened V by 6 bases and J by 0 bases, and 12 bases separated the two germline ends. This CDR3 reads CASSTEESSYEQYV. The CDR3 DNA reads TGTGCCAGCAGCACGGAGGAGAGCTCCTACGAGCAGTACGTC.

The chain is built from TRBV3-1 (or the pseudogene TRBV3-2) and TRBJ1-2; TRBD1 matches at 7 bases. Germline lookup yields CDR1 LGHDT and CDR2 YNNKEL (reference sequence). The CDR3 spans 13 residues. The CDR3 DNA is TGTGCGACCACGGGGACAGAAAACTATGGCTACACCTTC. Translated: CATTGTENYGYTF.

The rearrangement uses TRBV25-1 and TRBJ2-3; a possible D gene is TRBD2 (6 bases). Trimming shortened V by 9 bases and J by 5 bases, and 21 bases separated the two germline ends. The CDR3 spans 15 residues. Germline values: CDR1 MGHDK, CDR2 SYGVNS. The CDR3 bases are TGTGCCAGTGGAGCCGGGATAGCGGAAAGAGATACGCAGTATTTT. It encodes CASGAGIAERDTQYF.

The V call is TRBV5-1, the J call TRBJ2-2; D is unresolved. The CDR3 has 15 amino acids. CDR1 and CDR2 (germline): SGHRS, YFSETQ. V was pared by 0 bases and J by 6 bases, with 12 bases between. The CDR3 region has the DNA TGCGCCAGCAGCTTGGCCGTTAGATCGGCCGGGGAGCTGTTTTTT. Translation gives CASSLAVRSAGELFF.

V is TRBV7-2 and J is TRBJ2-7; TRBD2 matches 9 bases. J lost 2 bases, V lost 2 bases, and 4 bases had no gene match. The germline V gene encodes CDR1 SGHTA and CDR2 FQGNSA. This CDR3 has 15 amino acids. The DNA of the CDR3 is TGTGCCAGCAGCTTATCGCGGGGGGGAACCTACGAGCAGTACTTC. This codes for CASSLSRGGTYEQYF.

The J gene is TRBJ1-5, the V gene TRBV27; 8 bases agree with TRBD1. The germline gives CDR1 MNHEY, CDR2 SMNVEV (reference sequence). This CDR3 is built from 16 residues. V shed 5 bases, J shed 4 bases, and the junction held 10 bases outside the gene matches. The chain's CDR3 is CASSLPGQGLNQPQHF. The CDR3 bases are TGTGCCAGCAGTCTCCCCGGACAGGGATTGAATCAGCCCCAGCATTTT.

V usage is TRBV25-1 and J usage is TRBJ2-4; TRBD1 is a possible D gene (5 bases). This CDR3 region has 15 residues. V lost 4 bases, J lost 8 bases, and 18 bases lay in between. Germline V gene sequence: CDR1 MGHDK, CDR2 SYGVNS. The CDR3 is CASSGTTRDSDIQYF. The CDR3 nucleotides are TGTGCCAGCAGTGGAACAACCAGGGATTCGGACATTCAGTACTTC.

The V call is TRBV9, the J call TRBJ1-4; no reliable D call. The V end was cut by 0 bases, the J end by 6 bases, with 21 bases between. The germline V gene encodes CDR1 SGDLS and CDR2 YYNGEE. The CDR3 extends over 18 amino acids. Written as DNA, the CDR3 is TGTGCCAGCAGCGTAGAAAGCGGGGTACCCCCTAGCGATGAAAAACTGTTTTTT. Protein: CASSVESGVPPSDEKLFF.

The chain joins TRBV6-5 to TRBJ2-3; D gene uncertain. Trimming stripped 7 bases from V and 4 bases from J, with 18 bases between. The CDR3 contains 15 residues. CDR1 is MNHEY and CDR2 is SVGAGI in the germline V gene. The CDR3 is CASTRTATGPDTQYF. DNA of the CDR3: TGTGCCAGCACTCGAACAGCAACTGGGCCAGATACGCAGTATTTT.

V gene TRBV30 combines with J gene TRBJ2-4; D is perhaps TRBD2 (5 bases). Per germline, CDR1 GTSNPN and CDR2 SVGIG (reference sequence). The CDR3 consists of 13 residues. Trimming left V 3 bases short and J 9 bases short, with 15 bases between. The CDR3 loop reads CAWSEGGPGIQYF. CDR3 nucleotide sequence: TGTGCCTGGAGCGAGGGTGGCCCCGGCATTCAGTACTTC. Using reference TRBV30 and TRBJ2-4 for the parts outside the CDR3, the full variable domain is SQTIHQWPATLVQPVGSPLSLECTVEGTSNPNLYWYRQAAGRGLQLLFYSVGIGQISSEVPQNLSASRPQDRQFILSSKKLLLSDSGFYLCAWSEGGPGIQYFGAGTRLSVL.

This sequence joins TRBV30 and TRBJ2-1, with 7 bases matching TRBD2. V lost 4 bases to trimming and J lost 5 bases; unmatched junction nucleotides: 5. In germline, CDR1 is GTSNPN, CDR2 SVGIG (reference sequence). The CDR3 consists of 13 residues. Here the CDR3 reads CAWNPSGDNEQFF. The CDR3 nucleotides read TGTGCCTGGAATCCCAGCGGGGACAATGAGCAGTTCTTC.

The DNA of the CDR3 is TGTGCCAGCAGTCAACACGCGGGAGCTAACTATGGCTACACCTTC. The encoded protein is CASSQHAGANYGYTF. The J gene is TRBJ1-2, the V gene TRBV11-3; D unresolved. The CDR3 is made up of 15 amino acids. Trimming took off 6 bases at V and 0 bases at J, with 14 bases between the two ends. The germline CDR1 and CDR2 sequences are SGHNT and YENEEA.

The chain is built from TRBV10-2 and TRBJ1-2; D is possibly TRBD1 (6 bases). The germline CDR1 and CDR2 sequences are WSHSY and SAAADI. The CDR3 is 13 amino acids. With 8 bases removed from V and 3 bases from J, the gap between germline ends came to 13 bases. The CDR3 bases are TGCGCCAGCCGCCCAGGGGCCCACTATGGCTACACCTTC. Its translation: CASRPGAHYGYTF.

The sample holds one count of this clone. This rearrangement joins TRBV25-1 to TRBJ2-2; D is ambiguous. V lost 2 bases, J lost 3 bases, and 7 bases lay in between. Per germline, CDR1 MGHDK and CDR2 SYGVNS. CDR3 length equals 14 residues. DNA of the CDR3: TGTGCCAGCAGTGAAACCGGGTACACCGGGGAGCTGTTTTTT. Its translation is CASSETGYTGELFF.

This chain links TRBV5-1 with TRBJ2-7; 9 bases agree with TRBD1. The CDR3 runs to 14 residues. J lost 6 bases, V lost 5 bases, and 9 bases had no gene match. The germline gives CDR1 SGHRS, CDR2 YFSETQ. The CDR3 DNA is TGCGCCAGCAGTCCCGGGACAGGGTTGGGCGAGCAGTACTTC. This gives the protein CASSPGTGLGEQYF.

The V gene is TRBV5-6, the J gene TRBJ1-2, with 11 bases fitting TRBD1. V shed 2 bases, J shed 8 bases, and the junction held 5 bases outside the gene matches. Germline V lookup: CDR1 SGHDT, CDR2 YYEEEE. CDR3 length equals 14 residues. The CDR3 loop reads CASSLPGQGVGYTF. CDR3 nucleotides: TGTGCCAGCAGCTTACCGGGACAGGGGGTAGGCTACACCTTC.